A selection of T cell receptor beta chains follows, all from one sample in a study of cytomegalovirus exposure and HLA in healthy donors. Sequencing used immunoSEQ multiplex PCR; TCRdb keeps in-frame clones, though not all of them. The data hold about 200,000 clones, with 78% observed a single time. Sequencing was performed on PBMCs. The receptors originated from a woman aged 25 to 45 in good health and CMV-seropositive. Each CDR3 is given with its conserved first and last residue. Each record gives: J gene, D gene, clone size, V gene, CDR3 protein. A D gene is named only where the DNA matches it firmly. Not all rows give a size; the values are once, few, many and, for expanded clones, a class.

TRBJ2-3 | . | . | TRBV2 | CASLGWGVKGTDTQYF
TRBJ1-2 | . | . | TRBV6-1 | CASSEAADYGYTF
TRBJ2-5 | . | once | TRBV15 | CATSFGPGGEETQYF
TRBJ2-5 | TRBD2 | few | TRBV30 | CAWSLAGRRETQYF
TRBJ2-1 | TRBD2 | . | TRBV5-1 | CASSLIAGDNEQFF
TRBJ1-3 | . | . | TRBV4-1 | CASSQAPGGPGNTIYF
TRBJ2-5 | TRBD2 | . | TRBV6-1 | CASIWASGSETQYF
TRBJ2-1 | . | few | TRBV5-1 | CASSFSIDLTGAYNEQFF
TRBJ2-7 | TRBD1 | . | TRBV28 | CASGVKPGQGNEQYF
. | . | . | TRBV4-1 | CASSLTGSLSYEQYF
TRBJ1-2 | . | . | TRBV30 | CAWSRGNYGYTF
TRBJ2-6 | TRBD1 | . | TRBV27 | CASSSRQGTNVLTF
TRBJ2-1 | . | . | TRBV9 | CASSGPGGSYNEQFF
TRBJ2-5 | . | . | TRBV18 | CASSPAVLGQETQYF
TRBJ2-4 | . | . | TRBV6-6 | CASTLGGQPGGYF
TRBJ2-5 | TRBD1 | . | TRBV6-4 | CASSDSRTGGAGYGSPQETQYF
TRBJ2-1 | TRBD2 | . | TRBV5-4 | CASSVGLALNEQFF
TRBJ2-5 | . | . | TRBV5-1 | CASSLTPGAAETQYF
TRBJ1-5 | . | . | TRBV30 | CAWSIREDQPQHF
TRBJ2-2 | TRBD2 | . | TRBV7-6 | CASSPGTSGGAWDTGELFF
TRBJ2-1 | TRBD2 | . | TRBV6-5 | CARRLAGGDNEQFF
TRBJ2-2 | TRBD1 | . | TRBV30 | CAWRSRDRPSGELFF
TRBJ2-3 | TRBD2 | . | TRBV28 | CASSLAGAREDTQYF
TRBJ1-2 | . | . | TRBV6-1 | CASSEWTSNYGYTF
TRBJ2-7 | TRBD1 | . | TRBV4-1 | CASSHETGGYEQYF
TRBJ2-7 | TRBD1 | . | TRBV13 | CASSLVQGGIGEQYF
TRBJ2-3 | TRBD2 | . | TRBV7-3 | CASSKRPGLAGAAQYF
TRBJ2-3 | TRBD2 | . | TRBV7-3 | CASSRTSGGAGTDTQYF
TRBJ2-7 | TRBD1 | . | TRBV27 | CASSLSTGGIEQYF
TRBJ2-5 | TRBD2 | . | TRBV6-4 | CASRSGGGETQYF
TRBJ1-1 | . | . | TRBV6-6 | CASSPGRDPVETEAFF
TRBJ2-1 | . | . | TRBV9 | CASNLDSHNEQFF
TRBJ2-1 | . | . | TRBV7-8 | CASSLVEGVEQFF
TRBJ1-1 | TRBD1 | . | TRBV11-2 | CASSLGTGPTEAFF
TRBJ1-1 | TRBD1 | . | TRBV5-1 | CASSLTLQGGNTEAFF
TRBJ2-5 | TRBD2 | . | TRBV30 | CAWSGVAGVVQTQYF
TRBJ1-1 | . | . | TRBV9 | CASSSRSGESEAFF
TRBJ2-1 | TRBD2 | once | TRBV28 | CASSDPWGGYNEQFF
TRBJ2-1 | TRBD1 | few | TRBV29-1 | CSTSSTGQGYNEQFF
TRBJ2-1 | TRBD2 | . | TRBV5-1 | CASSPPKAGGRDEQFF
TRBJ2-5 | TRBD1 | . | TRBV29-1 | CSSKFRGPETQYF
TRBJ1-2 | TRBD1 | . | TRBV15 | CATSYSGTAYGYTF
TRBJ1-2 | TRBD1 | once | TRBV7-9 | CSSSGGRQGDYGYTF
TRBJ2-3 | . | . | TRBV5-8 | CASSLVGGDTDTQYF
TRBJ1-5 | . | few | TRBV7-9 | CSSSLTGFNQPQHF
TRBJ2-2 | . | . | TRBV5-1 | CASSLVRVNGELFF